A selection of T cell receptor beta chains follows, all from one sample in a study of T cells in Graves' hyperthyroidism and ophthalmopathy. MiXCR, run by TCRdb on the multiplex PCR reads, gives a single entry per CDR3 protein. The repertoire holds over 350,000 distinct CDR3 sequences, with more than 12% as singletons. Sequencing was carried out using blood. The receptors derive from a man aged 50 or older with Graves' ophthalmopathy. Both conserved end residues are part of each CDR3. A D gene is named only where the DNA matches it firmly. Some rows mark clone size as missing; the rest say once, few, many or name a class of expanded clone.

TRBJ2-2	TRBD1	many	TRBV11-2	TGTGCCAGCAGCTTAGGCCGACAGGGTACCGGGGAGCTGTTTTTT	CASSLGRQGTGELFF
TRBJ2-2	NA	NA	TRBV6-2/TRBV6-3	TGTGCCCCCTTTCTATTGAACACCGGGGAGCTGTTTTTT	CAPFLLNTGELFF
TRBJ1-2	NA	many	TRBV5-1	TGCGCCAGCAGCGTGATGGACGGAGGCTATGGCTACACCTTC	CASSVMDGGYGYTF
TRBJ1-1	NA	many	TRBV4-1	TGCGCCAGCAGCCAAGTGGACAGCCTAAGTGCTTTCTTT	CASSQVDSLSAFF
TRBJ1-5	NA	few	TRBV6-1	TGTGCCACCCGACAGTCCGGCAATCAGCCCCAGCATTTT	CATRQSGNQPQHF
TRBJ2-1	TRBD2	few	TRBV28	TGTGCCAGCAGTTTAGCCCCTGGGCTAGCGGACAACAATGAGCAGTTCTTC	CASSLAPGLADNNEQFF
TRBJ1-2	TRBD1	many	TRBV5-1	TGCGCCAGCAGCGGAGGACAGGCATATAACTATGGCTACACCTTC	CASSGGQAYNYGYTF
TRBJ2-1	TRBD2	NA	TRBV6-2/TRBV6-3	TGTGCCATTCAAAAGGACGCGGGAGACTTTTCACCTGAGCAGTTCTTC	CAIQKDAGDFSPEQFF
TRBJ1-1	TRBD1	many	TRBV5-1	TGCGCCAGCAGCCCCGGGACAGGGGTTTTTGACACTGAAGCTTTCTTT	CASSPGTGVFDTEAFF
TRBJ2-6	TRBD2	NA	TRBV11-2	TGTGCCAGCAGCCCTACGGGGGGGGCTGGGGCCAACGTCCTGACTTTC	CASSPTGGAGANVLTF
TRBJ2-3	TRBD1	many	TRBV13	TGTGCCAGCAGCTTCGCAGGACAGGGCACAGATACGCAGTATTTT	CASSFAGQGTDTQYF
TRBJ2-1	TRBD2	few	TRBV12-3/TRBV12-4	TGTGCCAGCAGTTGGACTAGCGGGAGCTTTGGCAATGAGCAGTTCTTC	CASSWTSGSFGNEQFF
TRBJ2-7	TRBD1	many	TRBV5-8	TGTGCCAGCAGCGAGAGACAGGGGATTTTTGGCGAGCAGTACTTC	CASSERQGIFGEQYF
TRBJ2-7	TRBD1	NA	TRBV6-2/TRBV6-3	TGTGCCAGCAGAAGCCGGACAGGGGGCTACGAGCAGTACTTC	CASRSRTGGYEQYF
TRBJ2-5	NA	NA	TRBV11-2	TGTGCCAGCAGCCCCGTGGGGGGGCGAGAGACCCAGTACTTC	CASSPVGGRETQYF
TRBJ1-2	NA	many	TRBV5-5	TGTGCCAGCTGGCCCGGGGCAGGCTATGGCTACACCTTC	CASWPGAGYGYTF
TRBJ1-1	TRBD1	NA	TRBV4-2	TGTGCCAGCAGCCAGGACAGGGGAAGGGCTGAAGCTTTCTTT	CASSQDRGRAEAFF
TRBJ2-1	NA	NA	TRBV9	TGTGCCAGCAGCGTAGGGGCGGACGTCTACAATGAGCAGTTCTTC	CASSVGADVYNEQFF
TRBJ2-3	NA	many	TRBV4-1	TGCGCCAGCAGCCAAGGCCAGTTTGGTACAGATACGCAGTATTTT	CASSQGQFGTDTQYF
TRBJ2-7	TRBD2	many	TRBV7-9	TGTGCCAGCAGCCCCTTAGCGGGAGGGCCTGACAACGAGCAGTACTTC	CASSPLAGGPDNEQYF
TRBJ2-7	NA	once	TRBV7-9	TGTGCCAGCAGCCCGACAGGAGTTGTATCCTACGAGCAGTACTTC	CASSPTGVVSYEQYF
TRBJ2-7	NA	many	TRBV3-1	TGTGCCAGCAGCCAGTCCCGATACGAGCAGTACTTC	CASSQSRYEQYF
TRBJ2-5	NA	many	TRBV18	TGTGCCAGCTCATCGACAGGTCACCAAGAGACCCAGTACTTC	CASSSTGHQETQYF
TRBJ2-5	NA	many	TRBV7-9	TGTGCCAGCACCAGCGGGACAAGAGGGGGCCAAGAGACCCAGTACTTC	CASTSGTRGGQETQYF
TRBJ2-7	TRBD2	many	TRBV5-1	TGCGCCAGCAGCAGACTAGCGGGAACCTCCTACGAGCAGTACTTC	CASSRLAGTSYEQYF
TRBJ2-1	TRBD2	NA	TRBV29-1	TGCAGCGTTGTGGGAACTAGCGGGAGGACCCTTCACAATGAGCAGTTCTTC	CSVVGTSGRTLHNEQFF
TRBJ2-1	NA	NA	TRBV28	TGTGCCAGCATATCTTTAGGCAATGAGCAGTTCTTC	CASISLGNEQFF
TRBJ1-3	NA	many	TRBV30	TGTGCCTGGAGTCCTAATAGCCGAAACACCATATATTTT	CAWSPNSRNTIYF
TRBJ2-7	NA	many	TRBV3-1	TGTGCCAGCAGCCAAGGGTTTTCGGGAATTACCTACGAGCAGTACTTC	CASSQGFSGITYEQYF
TRBJ2-1	NA	few	TRBV7-9	TGTGCCAGCAGTCCCCCTGGGTCATATGAGCAGTTCTTC	CASSPPGSYEQFF
TRBJ2-2	TRBD2	many	TRBV6-1	TGTGCCAGCAGTGGGGGAGTCGCGGGAGTTCCCGGGGAGCTGTTTTTT	CASSGGVAGVPGELFF
TRBJ2-7	TRBD2	few	TRBV6-2/TRBV6-3	TGTGCCAGCAGTCCCTGGACTAGCGTCTCCTACGAGCAGTACTTC	CASSPWTSVSYEQYF
TRBJ2-3	NA	NA	TRBV3-1	TGTGCCAGCAGCCCTCGCCGGATTCACACAGATACGCAGTATTTT	CASSPRRIHTDTQYF
TRBJ2-7	NA	NA	TRBV28	TGTGCCAGCAGTCGGGACACCTCCTACGAGCAGTACTTC	CASSRDTSYEQYF
TRBJ2-7	TRBD2	many	TRBV10-3	TGTGCCATCAGTGAGTCCAGCGGGAGGGTCCGGGAGCAGTACTTC	CAISESSGRVREQYF
TRBJ2-5	NA	many	TRBV14	TGTGCCAGCAGCCAAGGGTACAGAGACCAAGAGACCCAGTACTTC	CASSQGYRDQETQYF
TRBJ2-7	NA	few	TRBV28	TGTGCCAGCAGTCCCAAAAGACCTTTTTACTACGAGCAGTACTTC	CASSPKRPFYYEQYF
TRBJ2-5	NA	few	TRBV29-1	TGCAGCGTTGAAGATCCCAGCGGTCAAGAGACCCAGTACTTC	CSVEDPSGQETQYF
TRBJ2-5	TRBD2	few	TRBV7-2	TGTGCCAGCAGCCCCCCGCGTGGGGGGGTGGAGACCCAGTACTTC	CASSPPRGGVETQYF
TRBJ2-1	TRBD1	few	TRBV9	TGTGCCAGCAGCGTGGATTCGGGACAGGGGTATGAGCAGTTCTTC	CASSVDSGQGYEQFF
TRBJ2-5	NA	few	TRBV28	TGTGCCAGCAGAAATACTCAGGCCCAGTACTTC	CASRNTQAQYF
TRBJ2-1	NA	NA	TRBV9	TGTGCCAGCAGCGTAAGATATGGGGGGGGCACGTTTGGCGAGCAGTTCTTC	CASSVRYGGGTFGEQFF
TRBJ2-7	TRBD1	NA	TRBV7-3	TGTGCCAGCAACCACGACAGGGCCCCGGTCGGGCAGTACTTC	CASNHDRAPVGQYF
TRBJ2-3	NA	NA	TRBV9	TGTGCCAGCAGCGTAGGAGGGCCCCGGGATACGCAGTATTTT	CASSVGGPRDTQYF
TRBJ2-3	TRBD2	NA	TRBV11-3	TGTGCCAGCAGCCCGAGGACTAGCGGATTCACAGATACGCAGTATTTT	CASSPRTSGFTDTQYF
TRBJ2-1	TRBD2	few	TRBV6-1	TGTGCCACCAAAGTGAGAGAAGCGGGACCCAGGGCCAATGAGCAGTTCTTC	CATKVREAGPRANEQFF
TRBJ2-7	TRBD2	many	TRBV11-3	TGTGCCAGCAGCTTAGTCCTAGCGGGAGTCGCCGAGCAGTACTTC	CASSLVLAGVAEQYF
TRBJ1-2	NA	many	TRBV29-1	TGCAGCGTTGAACTGTACGGGACCGAGAATGGCTACACCTTC	CSVELYGTENGYTF
TRBJ2-1	NA	many	TRBV12-3/TRBV12-4	TGTGCCAGCAGCCCAGGGGGGGTAAACAATGAGCAGTTCTTC	CASSPGGVNNEQFF
TRBJ1-1	NA	few	TRBV19	TGTGCCAGTAGCACCCTTGAAGGTGGGTCTGAAGCTTTCTTT	CASSTLEGGSEAFF
TRBJ1-6	NA	few	TRBV6-5	TGTGCCAGCAGTTACAGGCAGTATGGGTCACCCCTCCACTTT	CASSYRQYGSPLHF
TRBJ1-1	NA	many	TRBV11-3	TGTGCCAGGAGGAGTCCTTACATGAACACTGAAGCTTTCTTT	CARRSPYMNTEAFF
TRBJ2-2	TRBD2	NA	TRBV9	TGTGCCAGCAGCGTAGCTCAAAGCGGGAGGGCCTACACCGGGGAGCTGTTTTTT	CASSVAQSGRAYTGELFF
TRBJ2-3	TRBD1	NA	TRBV6-1	TGTGCCAGCAGTCCAGGGACAGGGATGGCAGATACGCAGTATTTT	CASSPGTGMADTQYF
TRBJ2-5	TRBD1	many	TRBV5-1	TGCGCCAGCAGCCTATCGACAGGGCGGGAGACCCAGTACTTC	CASSLSTGRETQYF